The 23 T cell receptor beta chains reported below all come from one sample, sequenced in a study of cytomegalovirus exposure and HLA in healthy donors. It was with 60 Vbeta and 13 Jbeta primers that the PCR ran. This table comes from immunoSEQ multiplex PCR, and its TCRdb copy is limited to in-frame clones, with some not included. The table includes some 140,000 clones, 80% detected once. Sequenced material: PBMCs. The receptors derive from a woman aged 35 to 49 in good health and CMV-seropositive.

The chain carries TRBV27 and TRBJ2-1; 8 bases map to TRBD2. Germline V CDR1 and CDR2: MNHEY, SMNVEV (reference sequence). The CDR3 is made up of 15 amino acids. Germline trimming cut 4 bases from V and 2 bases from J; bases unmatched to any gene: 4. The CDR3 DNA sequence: TGTGCCAGCAGTTCGCGGGAGGAGGCCTACAATGAGCAGTTCTTC. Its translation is CASSSREEAYNEQFF.

This CDR3 reads CASSLNGGDQPQHF. CDR3 nucleotides: TGCGCCAGCAGCTTGAATGGGGGGGATCAGCCCCAGCATTTT. The chain joins TRBV5-1 to TRBJ1-5, with TRBD1 as a possible D gene (5 bases). This CDR3 region has 14 residues. V lost 1 base and J lost 5, with 10 bases in between. CDR1 is SGHRS and CDR2 is YFSETQ in the germline V gene. Full variable domain (outside the CDR3, taken from reference TRBV5-1 and TRBJ1-5): KAGVTQTPRYLIKTRGQQVTLSCSPISGHRSVSWYQQTPGQGLQFLFEYFSETQRNKGNFPGRFSGRQFSNSRSEMNVSTLELGDSALYLCASSLNGGDQPQHFGDGTRLSIL.

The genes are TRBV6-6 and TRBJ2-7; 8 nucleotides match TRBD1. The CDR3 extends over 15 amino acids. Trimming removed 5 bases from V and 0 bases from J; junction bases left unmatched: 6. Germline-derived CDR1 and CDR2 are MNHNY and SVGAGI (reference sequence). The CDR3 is CASSPPGTGSYEQYF. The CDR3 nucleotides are TGTGCCAGCAGTCCCCCCGGGACAGGCTCCTACGAGCAGTACTTC.

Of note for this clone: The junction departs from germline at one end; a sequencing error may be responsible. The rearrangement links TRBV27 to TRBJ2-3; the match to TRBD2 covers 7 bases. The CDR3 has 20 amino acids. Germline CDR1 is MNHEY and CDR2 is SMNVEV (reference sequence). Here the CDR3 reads CASSLGLGGGIIPSTDTRYF. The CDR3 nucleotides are TGTGCCAGCAGTTTGGGCCTCGGGGGAGGGATTATCCCTAGCACAGATACGCGGTATTTT.

CDR3 sequence reads: CASSEEGGVGGYTF. CDR3 nucleotides: TGTGCCAGCAGTGAGGAAGGAGGGGTCGGCGGCTACACCTTC. The J gene is TRBJ1-2, the V gene TRBV6-1; D might be TRBD1 (5 bases). Trimming pared 3 bases from V and 8 bases from J, leaving 16 bases between. CDR3 length: 14 residues. Looked up from germline, CDR1 is MNHNS and CDR2 is SASEGT.

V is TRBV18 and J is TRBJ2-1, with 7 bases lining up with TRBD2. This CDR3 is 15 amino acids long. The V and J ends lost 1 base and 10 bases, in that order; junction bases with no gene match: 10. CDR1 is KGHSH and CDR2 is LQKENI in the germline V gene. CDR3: CASSPLSGIFAEQFF. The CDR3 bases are TGTGCCAGCTCACCACTAAGCGGGATATTTGCCGAGCAGTTCTTC.

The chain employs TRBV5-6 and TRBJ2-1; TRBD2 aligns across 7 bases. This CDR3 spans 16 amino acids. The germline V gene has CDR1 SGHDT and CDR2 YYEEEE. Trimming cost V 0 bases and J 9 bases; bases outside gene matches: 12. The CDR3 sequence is CASSLAEGGPTGEQFF. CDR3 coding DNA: TGTGCCAGCAGCTTGGCGGAGGGAGGGCCCACAGGTGAGCAGTTCTTC.

CDR3 protein: CASSRTSGYEQYF. The CDR3 DNA reads TGCGCCAGCAGCAGGACTAGTGGGTACGAGCAGTACTTC. This sequence joins TRBV5-1 and TRBJ2-7, with TRBD2 matching over 7 bases. CDR3 length equals 13 residues. Germline values: CDR1 SGHRS, CDR2 YFSETQ. J gave up 4 bases and V 4 bases, and 5 bases lay outside the gene matches.

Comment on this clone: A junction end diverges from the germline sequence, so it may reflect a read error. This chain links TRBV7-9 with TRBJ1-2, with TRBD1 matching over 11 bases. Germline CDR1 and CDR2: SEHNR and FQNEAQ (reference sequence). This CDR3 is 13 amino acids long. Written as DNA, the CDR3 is TGTTCCAGCAGGGACAGGGGGTTCTATGGCTACACCTTC. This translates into CSSRDRGFYGYTF. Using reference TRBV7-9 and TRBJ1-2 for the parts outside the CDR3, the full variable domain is DTGVSQNPRHKITKRGQNVTFRCDPISEHNRLYWYRQTLGQGPEFLTYFQNEAQLEKSRLLSDRFSAERPKGSFSTLEIQRTEQGDSAMYLCSSRDRGFYGYTFGSGTRLTVV.

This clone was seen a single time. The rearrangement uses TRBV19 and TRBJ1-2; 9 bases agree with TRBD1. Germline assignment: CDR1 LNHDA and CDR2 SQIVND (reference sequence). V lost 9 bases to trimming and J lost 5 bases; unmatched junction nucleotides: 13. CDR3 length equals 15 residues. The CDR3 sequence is CASSLPGQGWYGYTF. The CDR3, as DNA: TGTGCCAGCTCGCTCCCGGGACAGGGTTGGTATGGCTACACCTTC.

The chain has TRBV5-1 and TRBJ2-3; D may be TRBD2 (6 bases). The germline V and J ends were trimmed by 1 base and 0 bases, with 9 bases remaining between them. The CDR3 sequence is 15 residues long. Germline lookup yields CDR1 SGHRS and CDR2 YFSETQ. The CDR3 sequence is CASSLSGGSTDTQYF. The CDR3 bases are TGCGCCAGCAGCTTGTCCGGGGGAAGCACAGATACGCAGTATTTT.

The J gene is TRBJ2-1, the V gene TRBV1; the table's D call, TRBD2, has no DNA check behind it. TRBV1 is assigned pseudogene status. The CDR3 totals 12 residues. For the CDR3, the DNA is TGCACCAGCACACTAGCGGACAATGAGCAGTTCTTC. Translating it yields CTSTLADNEQFF.

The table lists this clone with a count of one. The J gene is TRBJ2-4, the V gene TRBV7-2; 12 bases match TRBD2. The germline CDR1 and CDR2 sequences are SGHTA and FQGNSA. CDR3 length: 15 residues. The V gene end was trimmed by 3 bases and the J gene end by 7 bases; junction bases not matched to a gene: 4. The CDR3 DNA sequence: TGTGCCAGCAGCTTGAGACTAGCGGGAGATAACATTCAGTACTTC. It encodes CASSLRLAGDNIQYF.

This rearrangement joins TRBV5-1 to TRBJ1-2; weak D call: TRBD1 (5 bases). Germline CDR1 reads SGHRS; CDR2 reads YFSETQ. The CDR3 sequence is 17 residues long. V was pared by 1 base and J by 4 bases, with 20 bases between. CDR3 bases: TGCGCCAGCAGCTTGCACGCAAGTATTCCAGGGATCTATGGCTACACCTTC. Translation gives CASSLHASIPGIYGYTF.

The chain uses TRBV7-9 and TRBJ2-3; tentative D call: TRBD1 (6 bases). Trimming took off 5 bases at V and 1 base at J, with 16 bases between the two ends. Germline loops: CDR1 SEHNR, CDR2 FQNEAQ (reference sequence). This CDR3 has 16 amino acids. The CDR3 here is CASSNPTGKGTDTQYF. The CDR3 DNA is TGTGCCAGCAGCAACCCCACAGGGAAGGGCACAGATACGCAGTATTTT.

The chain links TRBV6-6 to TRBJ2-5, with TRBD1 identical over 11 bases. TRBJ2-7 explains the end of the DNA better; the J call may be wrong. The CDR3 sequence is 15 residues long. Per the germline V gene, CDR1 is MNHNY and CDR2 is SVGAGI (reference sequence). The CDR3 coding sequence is TGTGCCAGCAGTTACTCAGGACAGGGGGCGGACGAGCAGTACTTC. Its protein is CASSYSGQGADEQYF.

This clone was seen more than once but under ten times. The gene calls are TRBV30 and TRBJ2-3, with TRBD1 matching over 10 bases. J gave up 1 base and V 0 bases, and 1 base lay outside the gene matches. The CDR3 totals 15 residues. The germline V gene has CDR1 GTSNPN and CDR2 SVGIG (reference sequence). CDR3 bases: TGTGCCTGGAGTGTAGGGACAGGGGGCACAGATACGCAGTATTTT. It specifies CAWSVGTGGTDTQYF. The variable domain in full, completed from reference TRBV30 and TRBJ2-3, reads SQTIHQWPATLVQPVGSPLSLECTVEGTSNPNLYWYRQAAGRGLQLLFYSVGIGQISSEVPQNLSASRPQDRQFILSSKKLLLSDSGFYLCAWSVGTGGTDTQYFGPGTRLTVL.

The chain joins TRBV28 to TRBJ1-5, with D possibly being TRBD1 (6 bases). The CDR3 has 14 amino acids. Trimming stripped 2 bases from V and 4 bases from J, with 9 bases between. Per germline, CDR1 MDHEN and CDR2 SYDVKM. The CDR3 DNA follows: TGTGCCAGCAGTTTAAGGCAGGGGAATCAGCCCCAGCATTTT. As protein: CASSLRQGNQPQHF.

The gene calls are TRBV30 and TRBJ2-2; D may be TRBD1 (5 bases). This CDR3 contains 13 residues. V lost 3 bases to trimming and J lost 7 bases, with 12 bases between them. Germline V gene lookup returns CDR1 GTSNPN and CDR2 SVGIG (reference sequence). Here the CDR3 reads CAWSSRVSGELFF. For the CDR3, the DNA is TGTGCCTGGAGCTCCAGGGTCAGCGGGGAGCTGTTTTTT.

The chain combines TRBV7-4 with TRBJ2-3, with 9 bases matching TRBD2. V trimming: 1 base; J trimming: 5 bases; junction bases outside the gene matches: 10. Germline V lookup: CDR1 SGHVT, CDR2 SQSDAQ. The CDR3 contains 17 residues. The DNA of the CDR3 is TGTGCCAGCAGCTTAGAATTGCGGGAGGGGTACGTAGATACGCAGTATTTT. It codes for CASSLELREGYVDTQYF.

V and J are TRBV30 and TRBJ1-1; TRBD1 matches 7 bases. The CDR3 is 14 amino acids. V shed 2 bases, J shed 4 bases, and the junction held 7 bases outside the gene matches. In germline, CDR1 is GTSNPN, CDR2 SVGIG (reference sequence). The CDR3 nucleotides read TGTGCCTGGAGTTCAGGGACAGTCGGCACTGAAGCTTTCTTT. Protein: CAWSSGTVGTEAFF.

As DNA, the CDR3 is TGTGCCAGCAGTATGGACAGGGTGTCAGATACGCAGTATTTT. Its protein product is CASSMDRVSDTQYF. The chain links TRBV27 to TRBJ2-3, with 8 bases that match TRBD1. The CDR3 contains 14 residues. Germline-derived CDR1 and CDR2 are MNHEY and SMNVEV (reference sequence). V trimming: 5 bases; J trimming: 4 bases; junction bases outside the gene matches: 5.

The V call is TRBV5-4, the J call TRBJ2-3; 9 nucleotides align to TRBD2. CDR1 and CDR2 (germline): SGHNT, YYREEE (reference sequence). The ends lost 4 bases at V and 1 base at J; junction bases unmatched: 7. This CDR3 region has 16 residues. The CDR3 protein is CASSPPGLAGTDTQYF. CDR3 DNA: TGTGCCAGCAGCCCACCGGGACTAGCTGGCACAGATACGCAGTATTTT.